This T cell receptor beta chain was sequenced for a study of Graves' ophthalmopathy and Graves' hyperthyroidism. Scientists amplified the TCR beta CDR3 regions from RNA transcripts. The library came from an HTBI-primed first-round RT-PCR and a second-round multiplex PCR. TCRdb processed the multiplex PCR reads anew with MiXCR; each CDR3 protein has one entry. The repertoire has 500,000 to 800,000 distinct CDR3 sequences, just over 40% of them found once; the top ten carry 2.5% to 3.5%. Ophthalmopathy was moderately-to-severely active, CAS at least 3, NOSPECS at least 4, lasting under 3 months. Fresh peripheral blood (approximately 10 ml) yielded the PBMCs. This clonotype came up a few times. Antigen unknown. Notes on the study in general: Separation of ophthalmopathy from stable hyperthyroidism was achieved by a 13-signature model, at about 90% sensitivity and roughly 81% specificity. Blood also carried most expanded thyroid clonotypes exceeding 0.001 frequency.

Germline CDR1 reads MGHRA; CDR2 reads YSYEKL. The CDR3 has 15 residues. Between the trimmed V and J ends, which lost 5 bases and 0 bases, there was a span of 11 bases. The sample comprised peripheral blood. The J gene is TRBJ1-5, the V gene TRBV4-1; no clear D. The clonotype originates from an adult man with Graves' ophthalmopathy. This CDR3 reads CASSTTRGSNQPQHF. The CDR3 bases are TGCGCCAGCAGCACAACCCGGGGTAGCAATCAGCCCCAGCATTTT.